This T cell receptor beta chain was documented in a study of PD-1 blockade in classical Hodgkin lymphoma. General study results and limits: Prior therapy or disease activity may underlie the repertoire differences, whose causes remain undefined. Newly diagnosed patients were said to have less baseline TCR diversity than healthy donors did. At C4D1, TCR diversity had climbed significantly for CD4+ cells, though not for CD8+ cells. Prior to therapy, complete responders displayed diversity much like that of newly diagnosed patients.

The germline V gene encodes CDR1 MDHEN and CDR2 SYDVKM. The CDR3 has 14 residues. V trimming: 6 bases; J trimming: 0 bases; junction bases outside the gene matches: 4. The data were produced by immunoSEQ multiplex PCR, yet TCRdb's version contains in-frame clones alone and is incomplete. The table lists about 86,000 clones, approximately 92% of them singletons. Brentuximab vedotin exposure varied among the patients, all of whom had relapsed after autologous stem cell transplantation. About this clone: Antigen: not known.

The sequence derives from a human donor with classical Hodgkin lymphoma. The gene calls are TRBV28 and TRBJ2-7, with 8 nucleotides matching TRBD2. The sequences come from peripheral blood mononuclear cells (PBMCs), collected before the second cycle of nivolumab. In nucleotides, the CDR3 is TGTGCCAGCAGCCGGGAGGGGAGCTCCTACGAGCAGTACTTC. It translates to CASSREGSSYEQYF.